This TCR beta chain derives from a study of T-cell reconstitution after alpha-beta-depleted transplantation in children. Study-level points and caveats: Expanded graft clones numbering several hundred reportedly gave rise to alpha-beta T cells about two months after transplant. T-cell numbers and diversity, one year after transplant, stemmed largely from T cells that were newly produced.

With 1 base removed from V and 0 bases from J, the gap between germline ends came to 7 bases. The germline V gene encodes CDR1 LGHDT and CDR2 YNNKEL (reference sequence). This CDR3 is 15 amino acids long. This clonotype appeared a few times. The antigen remains undetermined. Unique molecular identifiers featured in how the TCRbeta library was prepared. Each CDR3 protein gets one entry after TCRdb re-called the PCR reads with MiXCR. The data hold 550,000 to 600,000 distinct CDR3 sequences, with 20% to 25% observed a single time. The chain has TRBV3-1 and TRBJ1-3; D gene uncertain. The TCR originated in a boy under two years old who had a stem cell transplant for acute myeloid leukemia, so the T cells may come from the graft donor. Sequencing used PBMCs, mostly from graft donor cells, obtained 360 days after TCRalphabeta/CD19-depleted stem cell transplant. The CDR3, as DNA: TGTGCCAGCAGCCAAGTGGTTTTCTCTGGAAACACCATATATTTT. It yields the protein CASSQVVFSGNTIYF.